Listed below are T cell receptor beta chains from one sample, sequenced in a study of blood T cell repertoires in COVID-19. Data came from immunoSEQ multiplex PCR; TCRdb stores just in-frame clones and leaves some out. The table has over 150,000 clones, approximately 87% seen once. The specimen sequenced was peripheral blood. Receptors originate from a man between 65 and 85 years old with active or convalescent COVID-19. The CDR3 runs from the conserved cysteine through the conserved F or W. D genes are given only for firm matches. Size tells how often a clone was seen (once, few, many) or the class of an expanded clone, and some rows leave it out.

size: NA
length: 16
V: TRBV3-1/TRBV3-2
D: NA
J: TRBJ2-1
CDR3: CASSQDLGVSYNEQFF
DNA: TGTGCCAGCAGCCAAGATCTAGGGGTCTCCTACAATGAGCAGTTCTTC

size: NA
length: 14
V: TRBV15
D: NA
J: TRBJ1-4
CDR3: CATSGGTTNEKLFF
DNA: TGTGCCACCAGCGGGGGGACAACTAATGAAAAACTGTTTTTT

size: NA
length: 16
V: TRBV5-1
D: NA
J: TRBJ2-3
CDR3: CASSLTGGALTDTQYF
DNA: TGCGCCAGCAGCTTGACGGGCGGGGCCCTCACGGATACGCAGTATTTT

size: many
length: 14
V: TRBV6-2/TRBV6-3
D: TRBD1
J: TRBJ2-5
CDR3: CASSHGQEQETQYF
DNA: TGTGCCAGCAGCCACGGACAGGAGCAAGAGACCCAGTACTTC

size: once
length: 15
V: TRBV27
D: NA
J: TRBJ1-6
CDR3: CASSFSQLYNSPLHF
DNA: TGTGCCAGCAGTTTCAGTCAATTATATAATTCACCCCTCCACTTT

size: NA
length: 14
V: TRBV28
D: TRBD1
J: TRBJ1-2
CDR3: CASSSSQGNYGYTF
DNA: TGTGCCAGCAGTTCATCACAGGGGAACTATGGCTACACCTTC

size: NA
length: 14
V: TRBV30
D: TRBD1
J: TRBJ1-2
CDR3: CAWSLTGREKGYTF
DNA: TGTGCCTGGAGTCTGACAGGGAGAGAGAAAGGCTACACCTTC

size: NA
length: 15
V: TRBV3-1/TRBV3-2
D: TRBD1
J: TRBJ1-4
CDR3: CASSQGTGDNEKLFF
DNA: TGTGCCAGCAGCCAAGGAACAGGGGATAATGAAAAACTGTTTTTT

size: NA
length: 12
V: TRBV2
D: NA
J: TRBJ2-5
CDR3: CASSGDRGTQYF
DNA: TGTGCCAGCAGTGGGGATAGGGGGACCCAGTACTTC

size: NA
length: 13
V: TRBV5-1
D: NA
J: TRBJ1-2
CDR3: CASSPGQSYGYTF
DNA: TGCGCCAGCAGCCCTGGACAGTCCTATGGCTACACCTTC

size: many
length: 16
V: TRBV4-1
D: TRBD2
J: TRBJ2-1
CDR3: CASSQVVAGAYNEQFF
DNA: TGCGCCAGCAGCCAAGTGGTAGCGGGGGCCTACAATGAGCAGTTCTTC

size: NA
length: 17
V: TRBV11-2
D: NA
J: TRBJ1-2
CDR3: CASSPSQIPRREGGYTF
DNA: TGTGCCAGCAGCCCCAGCCAGATTCCCCGACGGGAGGGGGGCTACACCTTC

size: NA
length: 13
V: TRBV30
D: TRBD2
J: TRBJ2-4
CDR3: CAWSTSGRNIQYF
DNA: TGTGCCTGGAGTACTAGCGGGAGGAACATTCAGTACTTC

size: NA
length: 14
V: TRBV18
D: NA
J: TRBJ1-2
CDR3: CASSPPGPRGGYTF
DNA: TGTGCCAGCTCACCACCTGGCCCCAGAGGGGGCTACACCTTC

size: NA
length: 14
V: TRBV28
D: NA
J: TRBJ2-2
CDR3: CASRLAASAGELFF
DNA: TGTGCCAGCAGACTAGCTGCTTCCGCCGGGGAGCTGTTTTTT

size: NA
length: 17
V: TRBV18
D: TRBD1
J: TRBJ1-1
CDR3: CASIPAQGSTTLTEAFF
DNA: TGTGCCAGCATCCCAGCACAGGGGTCCACCACCCTCACTGAAGCTTTCTTT

size: once
length: 13
V: TRBV4-3
D: NA
J: TRBJ1-5
CDR3: CASSLSRSQPQHF
DNA: TGCGCCAGCAGCTTAAGCCGGAGTCAGCCCCAGCATTTT

size: NA
length: 15
V: TRBV24-1
D: TRBD2
J: TRBJ2-1
CDR3: CATSETTSGSNEQFF
DNA: TGTGCCACCAGTGAAACCACTAGCGGGAGCAATGAGCAGTTCTTC

size: few
length: 15
V: TRBV4-3
D: TRBD1
J: TRBJ1-2
CDR3: CASSRDSFQGYGYTF
DNA: TGCGCCAGCAGCCGGGACAGTTTCCAAGGTTATGGCTACACCTTC

size: NA
length: 20
V: TRBV2
D: NA
J: TRBJ1-5
CDR3: CASSEGGNSRGKYSNQPQHF
DNA: TGTGCCAGCAGTGAAGGGGGGAACTCCAGGGGTAAATATAGCAATCAGCCCCAGCATTTT

size: NA
length: 15
V: TRBV27
D: NA
J: TRBJ2-3
CDR3: CASSFGYRSTDTQYF
DNA: TGTGCCAGCAGTTTCGGTTACCGGAGCACAGATACGCAGTATTTT

size: NA
length: 14
V: TRBV7-2
D: NA
J: TRBJ1-5
CDR3: CASRSNRDDQPQHF
DNA: TGTGCCAGCAGATCCAACAGGGACGACCAGCCCCAGCATTTT

size: NA
length: 15
V: TRBV9
D: NA
J: TRBJ2-3
CDR3: CASSVRGQVGDTQYF
DNA: TGTGCCAGCAGCGTCCGAGGGCAGGTTGGAGATACGCAGTATTTT

size: NA
length: 13
V: TRBV12-3/TRBV12-4
D: NA
J: TRBJ2-2
CDR3: CASSGSGTGELFF
DNA: TGTGCCAGCAGTGGCTCGGGGACCGGGGAGCTGTTTTTT

size: NA
length: 18
V: TRBV15
D: NA
J: TRBJ2-5
CDR3: CATSRDGAGRGVQETQYF
DNA: TGTGCCACCAGCAGAGATGGGGCGGGCAGGGGTGTCCAAGAGACCCAGTACTTC

size: few
length: 16
V: TRBV7-9
D: TRBD1
J: TRBJ1-1
CDR3: CASSTLDRGLNTEAFF
DNA: TGTGCCAGCAGCACCCTGGACAGGGGATTAAACACTGAAGCTTTCTTT

size: NA
length: 15
V: TRBV20-1
D: TRBD2
J: TRBJ2-1
CDR3: CSASRLGLDKNEQFF
DNA: TGCAGTGCTAGTCGCTTGGGACTAGATAAGAATGAGCAGTTCTTC

size: NA
length: 12
V: TRBV6-5
D: NA
J: TRBJ2-7
CDR3: CASRRAFYEQYF
DNA: TGTGCCAGCAGGCGGGCCTTCTACGAGCAGTACTTC

size: once
length: 15
V: TRBV28
D: TRBD2
J: TRBJ2-1
CDR3: CASSLWTSGNNEQFF
DNA: TGTGCCAGCAGTTTGTGGACTAGCGGGAACAATGAGCAGTTCTTC